This T cell receptor (beta chain) came from a study of shared clonotypes between healthy human individuals. The germline V and J ends were trimmed by 1 base and 0 bases, with 13 bases remaining between them. CDR1 is LGHNA, CDR2 YNFKEQ, per germline. The CDR3 extends over 18 amino acids. Each sample came from a Caucasian adult donor living in Nashville, Tennessee. Assay: immunoSEQ multiplex PCR; the TCRdb copy retains only in-frame clones and omits some. In the table there are about 980,000 clones, approximately 80% of which are singletons. V gene TRBV4-2 combines with J gene TRBJ1-6, with D unclear. This receptor was identified in a man aged 18 to 29 in good health. Sequencing was carried out using memory CD4+ T cells sorted from blood. Specified subset: CD45RA-negative fraction. The CDR3 spells CASSQAADGSSYNSPLHF. The CDR3 DNA reads TGTGCCAGCAGCCAAGCTGCCGACGGTAGCTCCTATAATTCACCCCTCCACTTT.